The 28 T cell receptor beta chains given below trace back to one sample, sequenced in a study of blood T cell repertoires in COVID-19. Repertoires were generated with immunoSEQ multiplex PCR, while TCRdb's copy carries only in-frame clones and drops some. The data show fewer than 150,000 clones, 85% seen once. The material sequenced was peripheral blood. All receptors come from a woman aged 60-75 years with COVID-19, enrolled during active disease.

In this sample, this clone turned up a few times. The rearrangement joins TRBV6-5 to TRBJ1-2; D perhaps matches TRBD1 (6 bases). This CDR3 contains 13 residues. V lost 10 bases and J lost 8, with 20 bases in between. The germline V gene encodes CDR1 MNHEY and CDR2 SVGAGI. The CDR3 spells CATRVGAQGGYTF. The CDR3 region has the DNA TGTGCCACCAGAGTGGGGGCGCAGGGCGGCTACACCTTC.

In regard to this clone: Other DNA sequences of this sample code for an identical CDR3. This rearrangement joins TRBV5-1 to TRBJ1-1; 8 bases are a match to TRBD1. Trimming removed 2 bases from V and 5 bases from J; junction bases left unmatched: 2. Germline V gives CDR1 SGHRS, CDR2 YFSETQ. The CDR3 contains 13 residues. The CDR3 region is CASSLTGGTEAFF. CDR3 sequence (DNA): TGCGCCAGCAGCTTAACAGGGGGGACTGAAGCTTTCTTT.

The V gene is TRBV7-2, the J gene TRBJ2-5; D is unclear. V shed 0 bases and J shed 3 bases, with 20 bases lying between them. Looked up from germline, CDR1 is SGHTA and CDR2 is FQGNSA. There are 18 residues in the CDR3. The CDR3 loop reads CASSLARDPETGKETQYF. The CDR3 DNA reads TGTGCCAGCAGCTTAGCGCGTGATCCTGAGACTGGAAAAGAGACCCAGTACTTC.

In this sample, this clone turned up once. The rearrangement links TRBV19 to TRBJ2-3; D is ambiguous. Trimming shortened V by 3 bases and J by 1 base, and 8 bases separated the two germline ends. Per germline, CDR1 LNHDA and CDR2 SQIVND (reference sequence). The CDR3 sequence is 14 residues long. The CDR3 region is CASSIRVGTDTQYF. The CDR3 DNA follows: TGTGCCAGTAGTATCCGAGTGGGCACAGATACGCAGTATTTT.

The J gene is TRBJ1-1, the V gene TRBV7-9; no firm D call. The germline V and J ends were trimmed by 2 bases and 6 bases, with 22 bases remaining between them. The CDR3 spans 17 residues. Per the germline V gene, CDR1 is SEHNR and CDR2 is FQNEAQ (reference sequence). Here the CDR3 DNA reads TGTGCCAGCAGCTTAACGGGGTTGGGTTGGGAACACTCTGAAGCTTTCTTT. It specifies CASSLTGLGWEHSEAFF.

This clone was recorded only once. The genes are TRBV5-1 and TRBJ1-1, with a weak D call TRBD1 (6 bases). The V gene lost 4 bases and the J gene lost 1 base, with 11 bases spanning the gap. CDR3 length: 14 amino acids. Germline V gene sequence: CDR1 SGHRS, CDR2 YFSETQ. This CDR3 is CASSIPQGNTEAFF. As DNA, the CDR3 is TGCGCCAGCAGCATACCACAGGGGAACACTGAAGCTTTCTTT.

The rearrangement links TRBV7-8 to TRBJ2-5, with 8 bases lining up with TRBD1. The CDR3 length is 14 residues. After removal of 4 bases from V and 2 bases from J, the junction contained 3 bases not matched to a gene. From germline, CDR1 is SGHVS and CDR2 FQNEAQ. The CDR3 bases are TGTGCCAGCAGCTCGGGGACAGGACAAGAGACCCAGTACTTC. Encoded protein: CASSSGTGQETQYF. Variable domain in full (rest from reference TRBV7-8 and TRBJ2-5): GAGVSQSPRYKVAKRGQDVALRCDPISGHVSLFWYQQALGQGPEFLTYFQNEAQLDKSGLPSDRFFAERPEGSVSTLKIQRTQQEDSAVYLCASSSGTGQETQYFGPGTRLLVL.

The CDR3 here is CASSPSGGSYEQYF. CDR3 sequence (DNA): TGTGCCAGCAGCCCTAGCGGGGGGTCCTACGAGCAGTACTTC. The rearrangement uses TRBV7-2 and TRBJ2-7, with TRBD2 identical over 11 bases. This CDR3 comprises 14 residues. Trimming at V came to 5 bases and at J to 1 base, leaving 1 base not matched to a gene. Germline values: CDR1 SGHTA, CDR2 FQGNSA.

The chain uses TRBV5-1 and TRBJ2-7, with TRBD2 matching 9 bases. CDR1 is SGHRS, CDR2 YFSETQ, per germline. The V gene end was trimmed by 3 bases and the J gene end by 2 bases; junction bases not matched to a gene: 6. This CDR3 has 15 residues. The CDR3 DNA follows: TGCGCCAGCAGCTATAGCGGGGGATTTCCCTACGAGCAGTACTTC. This translates into CASSYSGGFPYEQYF.

This chain links TRBV3-1 (or the pseudogene TRBV3-2) with TRBJ2-3; TRBD1 matches 10 bases. The germline CDR1 and CDR2 sequences are LGHDT and YNNKEL (reference sequence). The CDR3 has 15 amino acids. After removal of 6 bases from V and 4 bases from J, the junction contained 7 bases not matched to a gene. The CDR3: CASRQRQGAADTQYF. In DNA, the CDR3 is TGTGCCAGCAGACAGCGACAGGGGGCCGCAGATACGCAGTATTTT.

The genes are TRBV3-1 (or the pseudogene TRBV3-2) and TRBJ2-5, with 12 bases aligning to TRBD2. The CDR3 is 16 amino acids. V lost 3 bases to trimming and J lost 5 bases; unmatched junction nucleotides: 7. CDR1 and CDR2 (germline): LGHDT, YNNKEL (reference sequence). The CDR3 DNA sequence: TGTGCCAGCAGCCACGGGACTAGCGGGCCGGGGGAGACCCAGTACTTC. Its translation: CASSHGTSGPGETQYF.

The rearrangement joins TRBV19 to TRBJ2-7; D gene ambiguous. From germline, CDR1 is LNHDA and CDR2 SQIVND (reference sequence). Trimming left V 8 bases short and J 3 bases short, with 14 bases between. The CDR3 loop spans 13 amino acids. CDR3 residues: CASQARPDYEQYF. In DNA, the CDR3 is TGTGCCAGTCAGGCCAGACCTGACTACGAGCAGTACTTC.

This clone was found a few times. The chain links TRBV7-9 to TRBJ1-4; D is perhaps TRBD1 (5 bases). V lost 1 base and J 12 bases, leaving 9 bases between the germline ends. CDR3 length equals 12 residues. In germline, CDR1 is SEHNR, CDR2 FQNEAQ (reference sequence). CDR3 loop: CASSLEGTELFF. In nucleotides, the CDR3 is TGTGCCAGCAGCTTAGAAGGGACTGAACTGTTTTTT. The complete variable domain, with remaining parts taken from reference TRBV7-9 and TRBJ1-4, reads DTGVSQNPRHKITKRGQNVTFRCDPISEHNRLYWYRQTLGQGPEFLTYFQNEAQLEKSRLLSDRFSAERPKGSFSTLEIQRTEQGDSAMYLCASSLEGTELFFGSGTQLSVL.

The J gene is TRBJ2-2, the V gene TRBV29-1, with TRBD2 matching over 8 bases. The CDR3 runs 17 residues. The germline V gene has CDR1 SQVTM and CDR2 ANQGSEA. V gave up 1 base and J gave up 5 bases; unmatched junction bases: 12. The CDR3 region is CSVEGRGGLVGTGELFF. For the CDR3, the DNA is TGCAGCGTTGAAGGGAGAGGGGGACTAGTAGGGACCGGGGAGCTGTTTTTT.

The chain joins TRBV18 to TRBJ2-3; 10 nucleotides agree with TRBD2. Trimming removed 6 bases from V and 0 bases from J; junction bases left unmatched: 18. The CDR3 is 20 amino acids. The germline CDR1 and CDR2 sequences are KGHSH and LQKENI. For the CDR3, the DNA is TGTGCCAGCTCGTCGAATCCTCTAGCGGGGGCCTATCCCAGCACAGATACGCAGTATTTT. It encodes CASSSNPLAGAYPSTDTQYF.

This clone was detected only a few times. The chain uses TRBV7-2 and TRBJ1-2, with D possibly TRBD1 on 5 matching bases. Per germline, CDR1 SGHTA and CDR2 FQGNSA. V was clipped by 1 base and J by 4 bases, with 10 bases between them. The CDR3 is 14 amino acids. The CDR3 is CASSLDQGLYGYTF. CDR3 nucleotide sequence: TGTGCCAGCAGCTTAGACCAGGGACTCTATGGCTACACCTTC.

V is TRBV6-2 or TRBV6-3 and J is TRBJ1-1, with D possibly being TRBD1 (5 bases). CDR3 length: 14 amino acids. Germline V lookup: CDR1 MNHEY, CDR2 SVGEGT. Trimming shortened V by 2 bases and J by 5 bases, and 12 bases separated the two germline ends. The CDR3 DNA is TGTGCCAGCAGTTACATGCAGGGAGGGACTGAAGCTTTCTTT. It yields the protein CASSYMQGGTEAFF.

This sequence joins TRBV5-8 and TRBJ2-7; no clear D. V was shortened by 0 bases and J by 5 bases, with 9 bases between the two germline ends. Germline CDR1 SGHTS, CDR2 YDEGEE. The CDR3 consists of 13 residues. The CDR3 protein is CASSLAYLHEQYF. CDR3 sequence (DNA): TGTGCCAGCAGCTTGGCTTATCTCCACGAGCAGTACTTC.

A word on this clone: One end of the junction does not line up with germline, which may come from a read error. The chain has TRBV29-1 and TRBJ1-2; 7 bases line up with TRBD1. This CDR3 is 13 amino acids long. The germline V gene encodes CDR1 SQVTM and CDR2 ANQGSEA. The CDR3 is CGVLTGSNYGYTF. CDR3 sequence (DNA): TGCGGCGTCCTGACAGGGTCAAACTATGGCTACACCTTC. Full variable domain (remainder filled in from reference TRBV29-1 and TRBJ1-2): SAVISQKPSRDICQRGTSLTIQCQVDSQVTMMFWYRQQPGQSLTLIATANQGSEATYESGFVIDKFPISRPNLTFSTLTVSNMSPEDSSIYLCGVLTGSNYGYTFGSGTRLTVV.

The chain links TRBV5-1 to TRBJ1-6, with D possibly being TRBD1 (5 bases). V was clipped by 4 bases and J by 10 bases, with 18 bases between them. This CDR3 spans 15 amino acids. Germline V lookup: CDR1 SGHRS, CDR2 YFSETQ. As DNA, the CDR3 is TGCGCCAGCAGCCCCGGGGAGGGGCGTTGGTCACCCCTCCACTTT. It specifies CASSPGEGRWSPLHF.

There are a few counts of this clone. The CDR3 reads CASSLSQGPGTEAFF. In DNA form, the CDR3 reads TGCGCCAGCAGCCTATCACAGGGCCCGGGGACTGAAGCTTTCTTT. J is TRBJ1-1 and V is TRBV5-1; the D gene is possibly TRBD1 (6 bases). The CDR3 length is 15 residues. Trimming shortened V by 4 bases and J by 5 bases, and 18 bases separated the two germline ends. Looked up from germline, CDR1 is SGHRS and CDR2 is YFSETQ.

In this sample, this clone turned up once. The chain uses TRBV27 and TRBJ1-2; D may be TRBD1 (6 bases). The CDR3 covers 13 residues. Trimming pared 7 bases from V and 5 bases from J, leaving 14 bases between. The germline CDR1 and CDR2 sequences are MNHEY and SMNVEV (reference sequence). The CDR3 region is CASKRQVDYGYTF. The CDR3 DNA reads as TGTGCCAGCAAAAGACAGGTGGATTATGGCTACACCTTC.

The rearrangement links TRBV15 to TRBJ2-1; 8 bases are shared with TRBD2. This CDR3 spans 15 amino acids. V lost 2 bases to trimming and J lost 6 bases; unmatched junction nucleotides: 6. Germline lookup yields CDR1 LNHNV and CDR2 YYDKDF (reference sequence). The CDR3 DNA is TGTGCCACCAGCAGATACGGACTAGCCATCAATGAGCAGTTCTTC. It specifies CATSRYGLAINEQFF.

The gene calls are TRBV28 and TRBJ1-1, with 7 bases aligning to TRBD1. J was trimmed by 2 bases and V by 7 bases; bases with no gene match: 7. The CDR3 extends over 14 amino acids. From germline, CDR1 is MDHEN and CDR2 SYDVKM. The CDR3 protein is CASISGQINTEAFF. Here the CDR3 DNA reads TGTGCCAGCATCTCGGGACAGATAAACACTGAAGCTTTCTTT. Complete variable domain (other parts from reference TRBV28 and TRBJ1-1): DVKVTQSSRYLVKRTGEKVFLECVQDMDHENMFWYRQDPGLGLRLIYFSYDVKMKEKGDIPEGYSVSREKKERFSLILESASTNQTSMYLCASISGQINTEAFFGQGTRLTVV.

The CDR3, as DNA: TGTGCCAGCTCACCAGGTTCGGGGGATGGCTACACCTTC. Its translation: CASSPGSGDGYTF. This chain links TRBV18 with TRBJ1-2; possibly TRBD1 for D (5 bases). Germline CDR1 reads KGHSH; CDR2 reads LQKENI. The CDR3 has 13 amino acids. Trimming left V 2 bases short and J 6 bases short, with 10 bases between. Based on the CDR3 plus reference TRBV18 and TRBJ1-2, the full variable domain is NAGVMQNPRHLVRRRGQEARLRCSPMKGHSHVYWYRQLPEEGLKFMVYLQKENIIDESGMPKERFSAEFPKEGPSILRIQQVVRGDSAAYFCASSPGSGDGYTFGSGTRLTVV.

The rearrangement joins TRBV19 to TRBJ1-2; TRBD1 agrees at 7 bases. The length of the CDR3 is 15 residues. Trimming took 1 base from V and 3 from J; bases not matched to a gene: 5. CDR1 is LNHDA, CDR2 SQIVND, per germline (reference sequence). The CDR3 sequence is CASSIGPGTDYGYTF. DNA for the CDR3: TGTGCCAGTAGTATAGGGCCCGGGACAGACTATGGCTACACCTTC.

J is TRBJ1-5 and V is TRBV27; maybe TRBD1 (5 bases). V lost 5 bases and J lost 2, with 16 bases in between. This CDR3 is built from 16 residues. Germline loops: CDR1 MNHEY, CDR2 SMNVEV (reference sequence). In nucleotides, the CDR3 is TGTGCCAGCAGTACTCAAAGGGGTGGCGGCAATCAGCCCCAGCATTTT. This translates into CASSTQRGGGNQPQHF.

The J gene is TRBJ2-2, the V gene TRBV11-2; the match to TRBD1 covers 11 bases. After removal of 5 bases from V and 5 bases from J, the junction contained 7 bases not matched to a gene. Per germline, CDR1 SGHAT and CDR2 FQNNGV. The CDR3 spans 16 residues. This CDR3 is CASSPSDRGQTGELFF. In DNA, the CDR3 is TGTGCCAGCAGCCCCTCGGACAGGGGGCAAACCGGGGAGCTGTTTTTT.